Shown below are 10 T cell receptor beta chains from a single sample sequenced in a study of cytomegalovirus exposure and HLA in healthy donors. Both 60 Vbeta primers and 13 Jbeta primers went into the PCR. Method: immunoSEQ multiplex PCR; TCRdb's copy keeps in-frame clones and lacks some. The table includes roughly 97,000 clones, around 80% detected once. Material for sequencing was PBMCs. The receptors come from a man aged 40-50 years in good health and CMV-seropositive.

J is TRBJ2-2 and V is TRBV28, with 7 bases lining up with TRBD1. The ends lost 8 bases at V and 0 bases at J; junction bases unmatched: 18. This CDR3 has 19 amino acids. CDR1 MDHEN and CDR2 SYDVKM come from the germline V gene. CDR3 in amino acids: CASARQGTNIPANTGELFF. The CDR3 DNA reads TGTGCCAGCGCCCGACAGGGAACCAATATTCCCGCGAACACCGGGGAGCTGTTTTTT.

In its sample, this clone was seen once. V gene TRBV7-2 combines with J gene TRBJ2-5; D is unclear. Per the germline V gene, CDR1 is SGHTA and CDR2 is FQGNSA. V lost 0 bases and J 1 base, leaving 9 bases between the germline ends. This CDR3 is 15 amino acids long. The CDR3 protein is CASSLALGSQETQYF. For the CDR3, the DNA is TGTGCCAGCAGCTTAGCGCTGGGCAGCCAAGAGACCCAGTACTTC.

Here the CDR3 DNA reads TGTGCTAGTGGTTCTGGACAGGGCAGAGATACGCAGTATTTT. Translating it yields CASGSGQGRDTQYF. V usage is TRBV12-5 and J usage is TRBJ2-3; TRBD1 matches 8 bases. From germline, CDR1 is LGHNT and CDR2 FRNRAP. V shed 4 bases and J 5 bases; nucleotides not matched to a gene: 5. This CDR3 comprises 14 residues.

Details on this clone: Germline and junction disagree at one end, which may indicate a read error. This sequence joins TRBV5-1 and TRBJ2-6; D perhaps matches TRBD1 (5 bases). From germline, CDR1 is SGHRS and CDR2 YFSETQ. CDR3 length: 14 amino acids. The CDR3 DNA reads as TGCGCCAGCAGCCCAGGGTCTGGGGCCAACGGCCTGACTTTC. Translated, it gives CASSPGSGANGLTF.

The chain is built from TRBV6-5 and TRBJ2-7; D ambiguous. Germline V gives CDR1 MNHEY, CDR2 SVGAGI. The V gene lost 5 bases and the J gene lost 5 bases, with 7 bases spanning the gap. CDR3 size: 11 residues. The CDR3 bases are TGTGCCAGCAGTGTCCTCCACGAGCAGTACTTC. Its protein is CASSVLHEQYF.

On this clone itself: This sample also contains other DNA sequences that code for the same CDR3. The V and J genes are TRBV7-9 and TRBJ2-5, with D possibly being TRBD2 (5 bases). Trimming removed 5 bases from V and 2 bases from J, with 15 bases in between. Germline CDR1 SEHNR, CDR2 FQNEAQ (reference sequence). The CDR3 extends over 15 amino acids. The CDR3 spells CASSLGLIIQETQYF. The CDR3 DNA reads as TGTGCCAGCAGCCTAGGACTTATCATACAAGAGACCCAGTACTTC.

The rearrangement joins TRBV2 to TRBJ1-2; 7 positions match TRBD1. Losses at the gene ends were 0 bases for V and 5 bases for J; bases not matched to a gene: 3. The V gene's germline CDR1 is SNHLY and CDR2 FYNNEI. The CDR3 spans 14 residues. This CDR3 reads CASSEAGTEYGYTF. The CDR3 bases are TGTGCCAGCAGTGAAGCAGGGACAGAGTATGGCTACACCTTC. The variable domain in full, completed from reference TRBV2 and TRBJ1-2, reads EPEVTQTPSHQVTQMGQEVILRCVPISNHLYFYWYRQILGQKVEFLVSFYNNEISEKSEIFDDQFSVERPDGSNFTLKIRSTKLEDSAMYFCASSEAGTEYGYTFGSGTRLTVV.

The chain has TRBV5-4 and TRBJ2-5, with 7 nucleotides matching TRBD2. This CDR3 has 15 residues. Trimming at V came to 2 bases and at J to 5 bases, leaving 9 bases not matched to a gene. Germline V gene lookup returns CDR1 SGHNT and CDR2 YYREEE (reference sequence). In DNA, the CDR3 is TGTGCCAGCAGCTTCGGGGACTATGGACGGGAGACCCAGTACTTC. Translation gives CASSFGDYGRETQYF.

The chain has TRBV18 and TRBJ2-5; tentatively, D is TRBD2 (5 bases). This CDR3 comprises 13 residues. The germline V gene encodes CDR1 KGHSH and CDR2 LQKENI. V was clipped by 10 bases and J by 2 bases, with 14 bases between them. In nucleotides, the CDR3 is TGTGCCACCACCCCCGCGGGTCAAGAGACCCAGTACTTC. It yields the protein CATTPAGQETQYF.

This chain links TRBV30 with TRBJ1-1, with 9 bases identical to TRBD1. This CDR3 contains 13 residues. With 0 bases clipped from V and 5 bases from J, the junction kept 1 base outside the gene matches. Looked up from germline, CDR1 is GTSNPN and CDR2 is SVGIG (reference sequence). CDR3 sequence: CAWSVTGGTEAFF. The CDR3 DNA follows: TGTGCCTGGAGTGTGACAGGGGGGACTGAAGCTTTCTTT.